This T cell receptor (beta chain) comes out of a study of CD8+ T cells in alopecia areata. Across the study: Those patients who were treated received oral tofacitinib, which was given at 5 to 10 mg twice daily for moderate-to-severe alopecia areata.

This clone has a count of ten or more. The antigen is undetermined. Extraction of RNA preceded its reverse transcription into cDNA, which served as the sequencing template. Sequencing was performed with immunoSEQ multiplex PCR; in TCRdb, only in-frame clones are kept and a portion is missing. This sample has 110,000 to 150,000 clones, with roughly 52% found just once. Specified treatment: oral pan-JAK inhibitor, 5-10 mg twice daily. Both peripheral blood and punch biopsies of lesional scalp skin were obtained from patients who had alopecia areata. Sorting from PBMCs produced CD4+ and CD8+ T cells. General study points: Baseline CD8+ expansion's link to response remains uncertain, as there was one nonresponder.

V lost 1 base to trimming and J lost 8 bases, with 12 bases between them. The germline CDR1 and CDR2 sequences are SGHVS and FNYEAQ. The CDR3 extends over 14 amino acids. The receptor comes from a human donor with alopecia areata. The sample here was CD8+ T cells sorted from blood, taken at week 4, from a patient treated with tofacitinib. The chain has TRBV7-6 and TRBJ2-1, with D tentatively TRBD1 (6 bases). CDR3 sequence reads: CASSLEGGTDEQFF. The DNA of the CDR3 is TGTGCCAGCAGCTTAGAAGGGGGAACGGATGAGCAGTTCTTC.